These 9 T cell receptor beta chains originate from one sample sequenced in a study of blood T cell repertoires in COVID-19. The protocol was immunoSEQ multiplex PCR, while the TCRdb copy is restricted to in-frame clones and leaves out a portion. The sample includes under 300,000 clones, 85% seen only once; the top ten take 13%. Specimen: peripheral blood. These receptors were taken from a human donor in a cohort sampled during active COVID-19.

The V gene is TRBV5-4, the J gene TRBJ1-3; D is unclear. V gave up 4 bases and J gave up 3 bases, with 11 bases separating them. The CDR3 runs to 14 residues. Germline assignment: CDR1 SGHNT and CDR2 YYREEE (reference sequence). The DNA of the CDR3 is TGTGCCAGCAGCGACAAGACGAGTGGAAACACCATATATTTT. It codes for CASSDKTSGNTIYF. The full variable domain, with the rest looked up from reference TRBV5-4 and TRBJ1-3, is ETGVTQSPTHLIKTRGQQVTLRCSSQSGHNTVSWYQQALGQGPQFIFQYYREEENGRGNFPPRFSGLQFPNYSSELNVNALELDDSALYLCASSDKTSGNTIYFGEGSWLTVV.

The CDR3 DNA is TGTGCCAGCAGCAAGCCACCAGGGTCCGGGACTAGCGGGAGGGATACGCAGTATTTT. This sequence encodes CASSKPPGSGTSGRDTQYF. This rearrangement joins TRBV7-2 to TRBJ2-3, with 15 bases lining up with TRBD2. Germline CDR1 is SGHTA and CDR2 is FQGNSA. With 5 bases clipped from V and 6 bases from J, the junction kept 15 bases outside the gene matches. The CDR3 is made up of 19 amino acids.

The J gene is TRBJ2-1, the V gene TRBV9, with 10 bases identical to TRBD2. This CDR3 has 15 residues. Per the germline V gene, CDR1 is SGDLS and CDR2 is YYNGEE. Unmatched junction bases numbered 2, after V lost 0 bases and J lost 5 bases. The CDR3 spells CASSVGLAGDNEQFF. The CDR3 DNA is TGTGCCAGCAGCGTAGGGCTAGCGGGGGACAATGAGCAGTTCTTC.

This CDR3 is CASSLGRAGEQYF. In DNA, the CDR3 is TGTGCCAGCAGTTTGGGCAGGGCGGGAGAGCAGTACTTC. The rearrangement links TRBV28 to TRBJ2-7; a weak D match, TRBD2 (6 bases). The ends were cut back, 3 bases at V and 7 bases at J, with 13 bases in the middle. Looked up from germline, CDR1 is MDHEN and CDR2 is SYDVKM. This CDR3 has 13 amino acids.

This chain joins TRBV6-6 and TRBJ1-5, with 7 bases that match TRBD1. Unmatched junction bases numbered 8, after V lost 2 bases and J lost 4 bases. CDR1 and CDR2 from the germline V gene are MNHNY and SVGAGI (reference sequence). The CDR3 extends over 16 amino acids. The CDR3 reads CASSYTQGRPNQPQHF. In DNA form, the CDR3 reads TGTGCCAGCAGTTACACACAGGGGAGGCCTAATCAGCCCCAGCATTTT.

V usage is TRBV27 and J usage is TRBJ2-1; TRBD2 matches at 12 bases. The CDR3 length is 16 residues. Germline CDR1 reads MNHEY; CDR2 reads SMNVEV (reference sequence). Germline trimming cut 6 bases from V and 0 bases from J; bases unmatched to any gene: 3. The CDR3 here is CASRGLAGLSYNEQFF. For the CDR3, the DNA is TGTGCCAGCAGGGGACTAGCGGGTCTCTCCTACAATGAGCAGTTCTTC.

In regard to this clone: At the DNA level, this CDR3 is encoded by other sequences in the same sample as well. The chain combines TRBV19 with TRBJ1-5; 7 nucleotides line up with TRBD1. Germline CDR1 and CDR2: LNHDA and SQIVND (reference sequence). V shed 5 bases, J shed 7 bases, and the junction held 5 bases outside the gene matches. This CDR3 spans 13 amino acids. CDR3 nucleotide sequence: TGTGCCAGTAGTGACAGGGTAGGACAGCCCCAGCATTTT. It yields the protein CASSDRVGQPQHF.

As DNA, the CDR3 is TGTGCCAGCAGTTTTTGGGGGGGCGGTAATGAAAAACTGTTTTTT. Translated, it gives CASSFWGGGNEKLFF. This chain joins TRBV27 and TRBJ1-4; maybe TRBD1 (6 bases). CDR1 and CDR2 (germline): MNHEY, SMNVEV (reference sequence). The CDR3 is 15 residues long. V shed 3 bases and J shed 4 bases, with 12 bases lying between them. Complete variable domain (other parts from reference TRBV27 and TRBJ1-4): EAQVTQNPRYLITVTGKKLTVTCSQNMNHEYMSWYRQDPGLGLRQIYYSMNVEVTDKGDVPEGYKVSRKEKRNFPLILESPSPNQTSLYFCASSFWGGGNEKLFFGSGTQLSVL.

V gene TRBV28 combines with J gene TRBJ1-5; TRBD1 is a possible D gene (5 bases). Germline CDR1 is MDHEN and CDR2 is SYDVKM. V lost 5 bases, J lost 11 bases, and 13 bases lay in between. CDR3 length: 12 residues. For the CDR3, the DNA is TGTGCCAGCAGTCTCGTGGGGGGTGCCCAGCATTTT. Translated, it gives CASSLVGGAQHF.